The 18 T cell receptor beta chains below were found in one sample sequenced in a study of response to subunit inactivated influenza vaccine. TCRdb called the RT-PCR reads again in MiXCR, with one record for every CDR3 protein. This table holds hundreds of thousands of distinct CDR3 sequences, around 14% found once. This specimen was PBMCs from blood, taken 12 days after vaccination. These receptors all stem from a man aged 50 to 59 who received an inactivated influenza vaccine.

In its sample, this clonotype was seen a few times. The V call is TRBV20-1, the J call TRBJ2-1; TRBD2 agrees at 11 bases. The CDR3 runs 15 residues. The V segment lost 3 bases and the J segment 5 bases; nucleotides outside the gene matches: 6. Germline CDR1 is DFQATT and CDR2 is SNEGSKA (reference sequence). CDR3 nucleotide sequence: TGCAGTGCTAGTACCCTAGCGGGAGGTCACAATGAGCAGTTCTTC. Its translation is CSASTLAGGHNEQFF.

This clonotype came up many times. This chain connects TRBV6-2 or TRBV6-3 to TRBJ2-7; D is undetermined. Germline V gene sequence: CDR1 MNHEY, CDR2 SVGEGT. The CDR3 consists of 12 residues. V was clipped by 5 bases and J by 5 bases, with 10 bases between them. The CDR3 sequence: CASSVGFNEQYF. The CDR3 DNA sequence: TGTGCCAGCAGTGTGGGGTTCAACGAGCAGTACTTC.

This clonotype was recorded at least ten times. This chain joins TRBV3-1 and TRBJ2-7; TRBD1 agrees at 7 bases. Germline CDR1 LGHDT, CDR2 YNNKEL (reference sequence). CDR3 size: 13 residues. The V and J ends lost 4 bases and 3 bases, in that order; junction bases with no gene match: 3. The CDR3 region has the DNA TGTGCCAGCAGCCCGGGACAGTTCTACGAGCAGTACTTC. This codes for CASSPGQFYEQYF.

The V gene is TRBV12-3 or TRBV12-4, the J gene TRBJ1-6, with 9 bases lining up with TRBD1. J lost 9 bases, V lost 4 bases, and 4 bases had no gene match. The CDR3 spans 14 residues. The CDR3 loop is CASSSGTGTSPLHF. The CDR3 DNA sequence: TGTGCCAGCAGTTCAGGGACAGGGACTTCACCCCTCCACTTT.

This clonotype was seen more than once but under ten times. The chain's CDR3 is CATSFAFPGGELFF. CDR3 bases: TGTGCCACCAGCTTTGCTTTCCCCGGGGGGGAGCTGTTTTTT. The chain couples TRBV15 to TRBJ2-2; D gene uncertain. V lost 5 bases and J 8 bases, leaving 15 bases between the germline ends. The CDR3 sequence is 14 residues long. The germline V gene has CDR1 LNHNV and CDR2 YYDKDF (reference sequence).

This clonotype showed up just a few times. The chain recombines TRBV3-1 with TRBJ1-1; a weak D match, TRBD1 (6 bases). V lost 1 base, J lost 3 bases, and 12 bases lay in between. CDR3 length: 15 amino acids. Germline V gene lookup returns CDR1 LGHDT and CDR2 YNNKEL (reference sequence). CDR3 nucleotides: TGTGCCAGCAGCCAAGCGGCGAGGGGGGACACTGAAGCTTTCTTT. Translated, it gives CASSQAARGDTEAFF.

This clonotype was found a few times. This chain connects TRBV7-6 to TRBJ1-2; D gene ambiguous. Trimming took off 4 bases at V and 0 bases at J, with 15 bases between the two ends. Germline CDR1 and CDR2: SGHVS and FNYEAQ. The CDR3 covers 16 residues. The CDR3 spells CASSSQSSAANYGYTF. The DNA of the CDR3 is TGTGCCAGCAGCTCTCAAAGTTCGGCAGCTAACTATGGCTACACCTTC.

The table lists this clonotype with a few counts. The chain employs TRBV7-9 and TRBJ2-3, with D possibly matching TRBD1 (5 bases). V shed 1 base and J shed 5 bases, with 16 bases lying between them. CDR1 and CDR2 from the germline V gene are SEHNR and FQNEAQ (reference sequence). This CDR3 is built from 16 residues. The CDR3 DNA reads TGTGCCAGCAGCTTAGGTTTTCAGGGAAAAGGAGATACGCAGTATTTT. Translated, it gives CASSLGFQGKGDTQYF.

This rearrangement joins TRBV3-1 to TRBJ2-1, with a weak D call TRBD2 (6 bases). The CDR3 sequence is 18 residues long. From germline, CDR1 is LGHDT and CDR2 YNNKEL (reference sequence). Trimming took 4 bases from V and 2 from J, leaving 21 bases between them. Here the CDR3 reads CASSLSEGRGTTYNEQFF. DNA of the CDR3: TGTGCCAGCAGCCTCAGTGAGGGGCGGGGTACCACCTACAATGAGCAGTTCTTC.

V is TRBV20-1 and J is TRBJ1-1; D ambiguous. In germline, CDR1 is DFQATT, CDR2 SNEGSKA (reference sequence). The CDR3 runs to 13 residues. V lost 0 bases and J 0 bases, leaving 5 bases between the germline ends. The CDR3 is CSARDQMNTEAFF. In nucleotides, the CDR3 is TGCAGTGCTAGAGACCAAATGAACACTGAAGCTTTCTTT.

This chain joins TRBV27 and TRBJ2-5; weak D call: TRBD1 (5 bases). V was cut by 6 bases and J by 7 bases, with 9 bases left in between. The CDR3 spans 11 residues. CDR1 MNHEY and CDR2 SMNVEV come from the germline V gene (reference sequence). This CDR3 is CASRLGVTQYF. The CDR3 bases are TGTGCCAGCAGGCTAGGGGTGACCCAGTACTTC.

This clonotype was observed a few times. The chain links TRBV2 to TRBJ2-1, with 9 bases that match TRBD1. CDR1 is SNHLY, CDR2 FYNNEI, per germline. The CDR3 is 16 amino acids. Losses at the gene ends were 8 bases for V and 7 bases for J; bases not matched to a gene: 15. CDR3 region: CASRYRETGGRNEQFF. The CDR3 bases are TGTGCCAGCCGATACCGTGAGACAGGGGGGAGGAATGAGCAGTTCTTC.

The V gene is TRBV6-1, the J gene TRBJ2-3; 8 nucleotides match TRBD2. V was clipped by 6 bases and J by 3 bases; unmatched bases: 11. The CDR3 runs 16 residues. Germline V gene data show CDR1 as MNHNS and CDR2 as SASEGT. CDR3 in amino acids: CASRPRTGLATDTQYF. The CDR3 DNA is TGTGCCAGCAGGCCACGAACCGGACTAGCAACAGATACGCAGTATTTT.

V usage is TRBV5-1 and J usage is TRBJ1-1; possible D gene TRBD1, 6 bases. The germline CDR1 and CDR2 sequences are SGHRS and YFSETQ. V lost 3 bases and J 4 bases, leaving 13 bases between the germline ends. The CDR3 length is 14 residues. CDR3: CASSWTASGTEAFF. The CDR3 DNA is TGCGCCAGCAGCTGGACAGCTTCTGGCACTGAAGCTTTCTTT.

This clonotype appeared a few times. The gene calls are TRBV20-1 and TRBJ2-7; TRBD1 or TRBD2 may be the D gene (5 bases each). CDR1 and CDR2 from the germline V gene are DFQATT and SNEGSKA (reference sequence). V lost 5 bases to trimming and J lost 7 bases, with 24 bases between them. The CDR3 is 15 residues long. CDR3 coding DNA: TGCAGTGCTGCGCCTCGGTTGCGGGCGAAGGGGGAGCAGTACTTC. Translating gives CSAAPRLRAKGEQYF.

The chain carries TRBV29-1 and TRBJ2-5, with 10 nucleotides matching TRBD1. The CDR3 has 13 amino acids. Per germline, CDR1 SQVTM and CDR2 ANQGSEA. The V and J ends lost 7 bases and 4 bases, in that order; junction bases with no gene match: 6. For the CDR3, the DNA is TGCAGCGGAGCTCGGACAGGGGGAGAGACCCAGTACTTC. Translating gives CSGARTGGETQYF.

This clonotype was counted a few times. The rearrangement joins TRBV9 to TRBJ2-2, with unresolved D. V shed 4 bases and J shed 6 bases, with 4 bases lying between them. CDR1 and CDR2 (germline): SGDLS, YYNGEE. This CDR3 spans 11 amino acids. Here the CDR3 reads CASSMPGELFF. The CDR3 region has the DNA TGTGCCAGCAGCATGCCCGGGGAGCTGTTTTTT.

The rearrangement joins TRBV20-1 to TRBJ2-5; D is perhaps TRBD2 (6 bases). CDR3 size: 13 residues. Germline CDR1 is DFQATT and CDR2 is SNEGSKA (reference sequence). V was pared by 3 bases and J by 5 bases, with 13 bases between. CDR3 DNA: TGCAGTGCTAGGGCGGGACGATTGGAGACCCAGTACTTC. Its protein is CSARAGRLETQYF.